This T cell receptor (beta chain) is drawn from a study of OX40 agonist ivuxolimab in advanced cancers. On the study more broadly: Ivuxolimab, which is an agonistic anti-OX40 (CD134) antibody, was administered to the patients.

This clone was counted once. The CDR3 consists of 20 residues. CDR1 SGHNT and CDR2 YENEEA come from the germline V gene. The V segment lost 0 bases and the J segment 3 bases; nucleotides outside the gene matches: 18. Using immunoSEQ multiplex PCR, the repertoire was profiled, and TCRdb retains in-frame clones only, with some absent. The profile shows some 94,000 clones, approximately 89% of them singletons. The receptor comes from an adult with an advanced solid tumor such as melanoma, head and neck, liver or kidney cancer. This chain uses TRBV11-3 with TRBJ1-2; TRBD1 matches 8 bases. Here the sequenced sample was CD4+ or CD8+ T cells sorted from blood, taken in a trial of the OX40 agonist ivuxolimab. Here the CDR3 reads CASSLDRARPRDRWDYGYTF. The CDR3 DNA sequence: TGTGCCAGCAGCTTAGATAGGGCACGACCGCGGGACAGGTGGGACTATGGCTACACCTTC.